The TCR beta chain under discussion was sequenced for a study of human T cells and chemical hapten exposure. Overall study context: There were per-sample TCR yield variations, arising mainly from small pooled library volume differences.

This clonotype was counted many times. Original data processing: Ranging from roughly 20,000 to 750,000, TCR counts per sample had a median value of around 90,000. TCRdb itself ran the RACE reads through MiXCR, one entry per CDR3 protein. The V and J calls reflect TCRdb's pipeline rather than the authors' work. The repertoire holds about 50,000 distinct CDR3 sequences, 4.3% seen once, with roughly 1.6% in the top ten. Regarding time point: healthy volunteer bleed at 2 weeks. RNA extraction used unfractionated whole blood as the source of total RNA. V shed 4 bases, J shed 7 bases, and the junction held 11 bases outside the gene matches. Germline V lookup: CDR1 SEHNR, CDR2 FQNEAQ (reference sequence). The CDR3 extends over 15 amino acids.

V and J are TRBV7-9 and TRBJ1-1, with 8 positions matching TRBD1. The source of this sequence is a female donor in good health. Some clones in this sample may be carry-over from other donors' samples. Sequenced material: whole blood. CDR3 sequence (DNA): TGTGCCAGCAGCTCCGGGGGGACAGGATTTTTTGAAGCTTTCTTT. Its translation is CASSSGGTGFFEAFF.